This T cell receptor (beta chain) is drawn from a study of OX40 agonist ivuxolimab in advanced cancers. Drawing of blood for sampling happened at baseline, at cycle 4 day 1, and at cycle 7 day 1. Trimming shortened V by 6 bases and J by 5 bases, and 14 bases separated the two germline ends. The CDR3 runs 13 residues. Germline assignment: CDR1 SGHNT and CDR2 YYREEE (reference sequence). The assay was immunoSEQ multiplex PCR, and TCRdb's table has in-frame clones only and misses some. The sample has 70,000 or so clones; 65% to 90% are singletons. This receptor was taken from an adult with an advanced solid tumor such as melanoma, head and neck, liver or kidney cancer. The chain is built from TRBV5-4 and TRBJ1-2; D might be TRBD1 (6 bases). The sample was CD4+ or CD8+ T cells sorted from blood, taken in a trial of the OX40 agonist ivuxolimab. The CDR3 sequence is CASNRANEYGYTF. The CDR3 coding sequence is TGTGCCAGCAACAGGGCAAATGAATATGGCTACACCTTC.